This T cell receptor beta chain was recorded in a study of blood T cells in healthy people across ages. Study observations and caveats: Both higher diversity and more naive CD4+ cells marked long-lived donors when set against aged donors.

Through a sample-barcoded 5' primer and a J-beta primer mix, a second PCR was run for roughly 7 to 11 cycles. TCRdb re-derived calls from the 5' RACE reads in MiXCR, one entry per CDR3 protein. The repertoire holds 600,000 to 900,000 distinct CDR3 sequences, with around a quarter as singletons. The V and J ends lost 7 bases and 6 bases, in that order; junction bases with no gene match: 12. The CDR3 is 15 amino acids. Looked up from germline, CDR1 is MNHEY and CDR2 is SMNVEV (reference sequence). Those donating, healthy Caucasian individuals from Russia, were aged roughly 6 to 90. Per-sample yields of isolated PBMCs were at least 7 million. Concerning this clonotype itself: Antigen specificity is unknown.

This sample also appeared in a second study, on T cells of mothers and their children. This second study says: A second PCR was performed with the M1S primer. This primer added sample barcodes and 2-4 random nucleotides.

Sequenced: blood. The chain is built from TRBV27 and TRBJ2-1; the match to TRBD2 covers 7 bases. The sequence derives from a boy aged 5-17 years in good health. The CDR3 nucleotides are TGTGCCAGCACCGTTCCGGGACTACCTGCCAATGAGCAGTTCTTC. Encoded protein: CASTVPGLPANEQFF.